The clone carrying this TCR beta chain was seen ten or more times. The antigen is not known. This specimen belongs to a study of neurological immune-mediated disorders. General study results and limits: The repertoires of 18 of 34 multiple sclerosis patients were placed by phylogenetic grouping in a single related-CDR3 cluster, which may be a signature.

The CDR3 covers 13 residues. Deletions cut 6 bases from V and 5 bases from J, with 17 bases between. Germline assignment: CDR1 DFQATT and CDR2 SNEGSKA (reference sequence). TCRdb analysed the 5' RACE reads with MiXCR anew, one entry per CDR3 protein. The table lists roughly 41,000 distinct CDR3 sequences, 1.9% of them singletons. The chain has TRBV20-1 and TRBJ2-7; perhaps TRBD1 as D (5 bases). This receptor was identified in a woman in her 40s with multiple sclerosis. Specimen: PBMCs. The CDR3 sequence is CSARQPPWDEQYF. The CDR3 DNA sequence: TGCAGTGCACGACAGCCCCCTTGGGACGAGCAGTACTTC.